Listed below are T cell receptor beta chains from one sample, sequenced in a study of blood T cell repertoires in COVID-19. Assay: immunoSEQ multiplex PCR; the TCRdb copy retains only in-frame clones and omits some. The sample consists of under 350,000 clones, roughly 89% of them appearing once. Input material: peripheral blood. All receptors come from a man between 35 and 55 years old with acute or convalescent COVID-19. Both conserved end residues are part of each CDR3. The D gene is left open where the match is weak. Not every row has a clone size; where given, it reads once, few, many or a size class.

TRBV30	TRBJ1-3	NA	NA	CAWTGTGAGNTIYF	TGTGCCTGGACTGGCACGGGGGCTGGAAACACCATATATTTT
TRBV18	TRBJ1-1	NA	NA	CASSRYRAGGNTEAFF	TGTGCCAGCTCACGATACAGGGCAGGTGGGAACACTGAAGCTTTCTTT
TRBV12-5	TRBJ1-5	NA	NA	CASGLVLGGDLNQPQHF	TGTGCTAGTGGTTTGGTACTAGGAGGGGACCTCAATCAGCCCCAGCATTTT
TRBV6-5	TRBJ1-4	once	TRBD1	CASSKQGATNEKLFF	TGTGCCAGCAGTAAACAGGGGGCAACTAATGAAAAACTGTTTTTT
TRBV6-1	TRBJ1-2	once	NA	CASSERRYDGYTF	TGTGCCAGCAGTGAACGTCGGTATGATGGCTACACCTTC
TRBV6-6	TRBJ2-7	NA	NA	CASSYNGGTYEQYF	TGTGCCAGCAGTTATAACGGCGGGACCTACGAGCAGTACTTC
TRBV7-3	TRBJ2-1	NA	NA	CASSLRGGGDNEQFF	TGTGCCAGCAGCTTACGCGGGGGCGGGGACAATGAGCAGTTCTTC
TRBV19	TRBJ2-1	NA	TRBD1	CASSDTGAPFYNEQFF	TGTGCCAGTAGTGATACAGGGGCTCCATTTTACAATGAGCAGTTCTTC
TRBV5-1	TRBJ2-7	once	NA	CASSPPGTSVDSYEQYF	TGCGCCAGCAGCCCGCCCGGGACATCTGTCGACTCCTACGAGCAGTACTTC
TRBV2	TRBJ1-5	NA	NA	CASSPQQGRNQPQHF	TGTGCCAGCAGTCCCCAACAGGGCCGCAATCAGCCCCAGCATTTT
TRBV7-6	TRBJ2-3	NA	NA	CASSPSGDTQYF	TGTGCCAGCAGCCCCTCGGGAGATACGCAGTATTTT
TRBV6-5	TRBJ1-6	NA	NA	CATRQLINNSPLHF	TGTGCCACCAGACAGCTCATTAATAATTCACCCCTCCACTTT
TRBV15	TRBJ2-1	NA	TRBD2	CATSRAGGAGYNEQFF	TGTGCCACCAGCAGAGCCGGGGGGGCCGGTTACAATGAGCAGTTCTTC
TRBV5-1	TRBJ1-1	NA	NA	CASRTDMNTEAFF	TGCGCCAGCAGGACGGACATGAACACTGAAGCTTTCTTT
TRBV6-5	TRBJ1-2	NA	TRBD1	CASSTYRGSHYGYTF	TGTGCCAGCAGTACATACAGGGGGAGTCACTATGGCTACACCTTC
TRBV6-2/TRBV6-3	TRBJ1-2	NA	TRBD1	CASSYDRGFYGYTF	TGTGCCAGCAGTTACGACAGGGGGTTTTATGGCTACACCTTC
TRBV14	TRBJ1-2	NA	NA	CASSPQGPYGYTF	TGTGCCAGCAGCCCCCAGGGTCCCTATGGCTACACCTTC
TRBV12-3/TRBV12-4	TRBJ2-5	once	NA	CASTSSRETQYF	TGTGCCAGCACTAGTTCGCGTGAGACCCAGTACTTC
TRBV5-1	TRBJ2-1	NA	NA	CASSSGTDYEQFF	TGCGCCAGCAGCTCCGGGACGGACTACGAGCAGTTCTTC
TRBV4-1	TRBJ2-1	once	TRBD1	CASSQDLGQGYNEQFF	TGCGCCAGCAGCCAAGATCTTGGACAGGGATACAATGAGCAGTTCTTC
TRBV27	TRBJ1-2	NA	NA	CASSYWAGNYGYTF	TGTGCCAGCAGTTACTGGGCAGGGAACTATGGCTACACCTTC
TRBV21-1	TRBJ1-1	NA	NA	CASSKGPRQYGNTEAFF	TGTGCCAGCAGCAAAGGCCCTCGACAGTATGGGAACACTGAAGCTTTCTTT
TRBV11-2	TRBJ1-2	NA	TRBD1	CASSLEDGQGALYGYTF	TGTGCCAGCAGCTTAGAGGACGGGCAGGGGGCCCTCTATGGCTACACCTTC
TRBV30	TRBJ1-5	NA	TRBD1	CAWKQGNQPQHF	TGTGCCTGGAAACAGGGGAATCAGCCCCAGCATTTT
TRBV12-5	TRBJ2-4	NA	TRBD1	CASGPRDSFDIQYF	TGTGCTAGTGGCCCGAGGGACAGCTTCGACATTCAGTACTTC
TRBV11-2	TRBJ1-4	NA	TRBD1	CASSLDHTGGFEKLFF	TGTGCCAGCAGCTTAGATCACACAGGGGGGTTTGAAAAACTGTTTTTT
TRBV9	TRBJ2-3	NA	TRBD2	CASSTWGGSTDTQYF	TGTGCCAGCAGCACCTGGGGGGGAAGCACAGATACGCAGTATTTT
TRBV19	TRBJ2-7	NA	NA	CASSIHTRGPGGNEQYF	TGTGCCAGTAGTATACATACGCGGGGCCCTGGAGGGAACGAGCAGTACTTC
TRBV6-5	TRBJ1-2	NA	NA	CASSYGGGQGYTF	TGTGCCAGCAGTTACGGCGGGGGGCAGGGCTACACCTTC
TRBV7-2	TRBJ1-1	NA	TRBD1	CASRRQGMNTEAFF	TGTGCCAGCAGACGACAGGGAATGAACACTGAAGCTTTCTTT
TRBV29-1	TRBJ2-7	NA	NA	CSVEGRGGPYNYEQYF	TGCAGCGTTGAAGGGAGGGGGGGGCCTTACAACTACGAGCAGTACTTC
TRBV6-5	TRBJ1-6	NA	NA	CASSYLHSSGPLHF	TGTGCCAGCAGTTATTTACACTCCTCGGGGCCCCTCCACTTT
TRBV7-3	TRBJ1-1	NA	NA	CASSLTWDKNTEAFF	TGTGCCAGCAGCTTAACGTGGGACAAGAACACTGAAGCTTTCTTT
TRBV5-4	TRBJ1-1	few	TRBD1	CASSFRTGGKNTEAFF	TGTGCCAGCAGCTTCAGGACAGGGGGGAAAAACACTGAAGCTTTCTTT
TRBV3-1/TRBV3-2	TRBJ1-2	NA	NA	CASSQGQAVTNYGYTF	TGTGCCAGCAGCCAAGGTCAAGCGGTTACTAACTATGGCTACACCTTC
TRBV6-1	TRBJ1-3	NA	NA	CASSVGTSRSGNTIYF	TGTGCCAGCAGTGTTGGCACATCCCGCTCTGGAAACACCATATATTTT